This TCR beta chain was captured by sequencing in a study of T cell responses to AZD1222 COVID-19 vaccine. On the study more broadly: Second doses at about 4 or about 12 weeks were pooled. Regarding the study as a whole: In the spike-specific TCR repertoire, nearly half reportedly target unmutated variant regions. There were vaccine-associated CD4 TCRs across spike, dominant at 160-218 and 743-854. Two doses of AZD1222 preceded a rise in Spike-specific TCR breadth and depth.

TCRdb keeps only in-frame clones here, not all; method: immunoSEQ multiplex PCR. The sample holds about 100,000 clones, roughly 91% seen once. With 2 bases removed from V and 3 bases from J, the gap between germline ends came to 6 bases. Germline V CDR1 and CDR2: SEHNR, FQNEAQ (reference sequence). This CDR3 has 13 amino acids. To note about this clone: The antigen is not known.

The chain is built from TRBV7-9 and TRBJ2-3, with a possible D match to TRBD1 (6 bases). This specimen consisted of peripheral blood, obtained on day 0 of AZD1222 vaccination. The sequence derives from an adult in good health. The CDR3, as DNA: TGTGCCAGCAGCTTACAGGGGACAGATACGCAGTATTTT. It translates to CASSLQGTDTQYF.